These 28 T cell receptor beta chains came from one sample sequenced in a study of T-cell memory formation after mild COVID-19. From the 5' RACE reads, TCRdb called clonotypes with MiXCR, one entry per CDR3 protein. The sample includes hundreds of thousands of distinct CDR3 sequences, 17% of them seen just once. Sequenced material: PBMCs or a T cell subset sorted from them (not recorded which). These receptors all stem from an adult woman who had mild COVID-19 (a few samples of this study predate the infection). Cell type and time point are not known.

The sample holds a few counts of this clonotype. V usage is TRBV5-1 and J usage is TRBJ2-1, with TRBD2 matching over 13 bases. The germline V gene encodes CDR1 SGHRS and CDR2 YFSETQ. Trimming cost V 3 bases and J 7 bases; bases outside gene matches: 7. This CDR3 contains 16 residues. CDR3 sequence reads: CASSWRTSGRVNEQFF. In DNA, the CDR3 is TGCGCCAGCAGCTGGAGGACTAGCGGGAGAGTGAATGAGCAGTTCTTC.

A few counts support this clonotype. V and J are TRBV3-1 and TRBJ1-1, with 8 bases identical to TRBD1. This CDR3 is built from 14 residues. V shed 6 bases, J shed 4 bases, and the junction held 7 bases outside the gene matches. Germline V gene sequence: CDR1 LGHDT, CDR2 YNNKEL (reference sequence). The chain's CDR3 is CASRTGEGGTEAFF. The CDR3 bases are TGTGCCAGCAGGACAGGGGAGGGTGGCACTGAAGCTTTCTTT.

The V gene is TRBV12-3 or TRBV12-4, the J gene TRBJ1-1; D perhaps matches TRBD1 (5 bases). This CDR3 is 15 amino acids long. V lost 5 bases, J lost 2 bases, and 15 bases lay in between. CDR3 DNA sequence: TGTGCCAGCAGTCCGGGACTAAACTCAAACACTGAAGCTTTCTTT. Translated, it gives CASSPGLNSNTEAFF.

This clonotype was picked up a small number of times. The J gene is TRBJ1-5, the V gene TRBV9, with D unresolved. V lost 7 bases and J 0 bases, leaving 11 bases between the germline ends. CDR1 and CDR2 from the germline V gene are SGDLS and YYNGEE. The CDR3 sequence is 14 residues long. CDR3 in DNA: TGTGCCAGCGGAGGTCCGGATAGCAATCAGCCCCAGCATTTT. Its protein product is CASGGPDSNQPQHF. Full variable domain (outside the CDR3, taken from reference TRBV9 and TRBJ1-5): DSGVTQTPKHLITATGQRVTLRCSPRSGDLSVYWYQQSLDQGLQFLIQYYNGEERAKGNILERFSAQQFPDLHSELNLSSLELGDSALYFCASGGPDSNQPQHFGDGTRLSIL.

This clonotype was observed a handful of times. The gene calls are TRBV12-3 or TRBV12-4 and TRBJ2-5; 10 bases map to TRBD2. The CDR3 loop spans 16 amino acids. J gave up 5 bases and V 6 bases, and 12 bases lay outside the gene matches. CDR3 amino acids: CASRPILAGLRETQYF. CDR3 DNA sequence: TGTGCCAGCAGACCAATACTAGCGGGGCTTAGGGAGACCCAGTACTTC.

At least ten counts were recorded for this clonotype. V is TRBV24-1 and J is TRBJ1-5; D possibly corresponds to TRBD1 (6 bases). V was pared by 7 bases and J by 6 bases, with 12 bases between. Germline assignment: CDR1 KGHDR and CDR2 SFDVKD. CDR3 length equals 13 residues. The chain's CDR3 is CATRNRVAQPQHF. The DNA of the CDR3 is TGTGCCACCAGAAACAGGGTTGCTCAGCCCCAGCATTTT.

J is TRBJ2-2 and V is TRBV2; 8 bases line up with TRBD2. Germline V gene data show CDR1 as SNHLY and CDR2 as FYNNEI. Trimming cost V 5 bases and J 6 bases; bases outside gene matches: 8. The CDR3 length is 15 residues. Written as DNA, the CDR3 is TGTGCCAGCAGTTCACGCGGGGGGAGCGCCGGGGAGCTGTTTTTT. Translated: CASSSRGGSAGELFF.

This clonotype was counted a single time. In nucleotides, the CDR3 is TGTGCCAGTCGAACGAGGGGGTTACACACTGAAGCTTTCTTT. Residues: CASRTRGLHTEAFF. This sequence joins TRBV2 and TRBJ1-1; the D gene is possibly TRBD1 (6 bases). The CDR3 is 14 amino acids. V lost 9 bases, J lost 3 bases, and 17 bases lay in between. The germline gives CDR1 SNHLY, CDR2 FYNNEI.

This rearrangement joins TRBV7-9 to TRBJ2-6, with 8 bases that match TRBD1. Per germline, CDR1 SEHNR and CDR2 FQNEAQ (reference sequence). CDR3 length: 17 amino acids. The ends lost 5 bases at V and 0 bases at J; junction bases unmatched: 6. This CDR3 is CASSPQGADSGANVLTF. CDR3 DNA: TGTGCCAGCAGCCCTCAGGGGGCTGACTCTGGGGCCAACGTCCTGACTTTC.

The rearrangement links TRBV2 to TRBJ2-7, with 11 bases that match TRBD2. Germline V CDR1 and CDR2: SNHLY, FYNNEI. The junction had 7 bases not matched to a gene; V was cut back by 3 bases and J by 0 bases. CDR3 size: 17 residues. This CDR3 is CASSDSLAGGFSYEQYF. CDR3 nucleotides: TGTGCCAGCAGTGACAGCCTAGCGGGGGGTTTCTCCTACGAGCAGTACTTC.

The V gene is TRBV29-1, the J gene TRBJ2-1; unclear D gene. V was trimmed by 4 bases and J by 2 bases, leaving 12 bases between them. Germline values: CDR1 SQVTM, CDR2 ANQGSEA. The CDR3 sequence is 14 residues long. CDR3 sequence reads: CSVAGLGTYNEQFF. CDR3 DNA: TGCAGCGTTGCCGGCCTAGGGACCTACAATGAGCAGTTCTTC.

The chain couples TRBV7-6 to TRBJ1-4; 7 bases match TRBD1. The CDR3 spans 14 residues. CDR1 and CDR2 (germline): SGHVS, FNYEAQ. V was pared by 4 bases and J by 9 bases, with 8 bases of the junction left unmatched. The chain's CDR3 is CASSYDRVVKKLFF. In nucleotides, the CDR3 is TGTGCCAGCAGCTACGACAGGGTAGTAAAAAAACTGTTTTTT.

The chain recombines TRBV12-3 or TRBV12-4 with TRBJ2-3, with 8 bases fitting TRBD2. The CDR3 is made up of 17 amino acids. The ends lost 4 bases at V and 2 bases at J; junction bases unmatched: 11. For the CDR3, the DNA is TGTGCCAGCAGTTCTCGGAGGGGTAGCGGGGTCACAGATACGCAGTATTTT. This encodes CASSSRRGSGVTDTQYF.

This clonotype was seen more than once but under ten times. CDR3 in DNA: TGTGCCAGCAGCTCCTTGAGCGGGGGGTGGGAGAATGAGCAGTTCTTC. Its protein product is CASSSLSGGWENEQFF. The chain joins TRBV7-6 to TRBJ2-1; 9 bases line up with TRBD2. CDR1 is SGHVS, CDR2 FNYEAQ, per germline. The J segment lost 7 bases and the V segment lost 4 bases, leaving 11 bases of the junction unmatched. The CDR3 has 16 residues.

This chain connects TRBV18 to TRBJ2-2; tentative D call: TRBD2 (6 bases). The CDR3 spans 17 residues. Germline V CDR1 and CDR2: KGHSH, LQKENI. Trimming shortened V by 3 bases and J by 4 bases, and 18 bases separated the two germline ends. CDR3 residues: CASSPNLARTLTGELFF. The CDR3 nucleotides read TGTGCCAGCTCACCCAACCTAGCGAGGACTCTCACCGGGGAGCTGTTTTTT.

The chain has TRBV30 and TRBJ1-2; 9 positions match TRBD1. In germline, CDR1 is GTSNPN, CDR2 SVGIG (reference sequence). Trimming at V came to 2 bases and at J to 5 bases, leaving 12 bases not matched to a gene. The CDR3 has 16 residues. The CDR3 sequence is CAWSRAPGTGKYGYTF. The CDR3 nucleotides read TGTGCCTGGAGTCGGGCCCCTGGGACAGGGAAGTATGGCTACACCTTC.

CDR3 bases: TGTGCCAGCAGCCAAGTGCCCCCAAAGTTGGGGAAGGACGAGCAGTACTTC. Translated, it gives CASSQVPPKLGKDEQYF. The V and J genes are TRBV3-1 and TRBJ2-7; D is unclear. The germline CDR1 and CDR2 sequences are LGHDT and YNNKEL (reference sequence). Trimming left V 1 base short and J 5 bases short, with 21 bases between. The CDR3 has 17 residues.

This chain links TRBV9 with TRBJ2-4; D is uncertain. Germline CDR1 reads SGDLS; CDR2 reads YYNGEE. The CDR3 length is 16 residues. V dropped 4 bases and J dropped 0 bases, with 14 bases sitting between them. The CDR3 coding sequence is TGTGCCAGCAGCCCCCACCCCAGATTAGCCAAAAACATTCAGTACTTC. It translates to CASSPHPRLAKNIQYF.

The chain has TRBV5-1 and TRBJ2-2, with 8 positions matching TRBD2. This CDR3 spans 18 amino acids. J was trimmed by 4 bases and V by 3 bases; bases with no gene match: 14. Germline-derived CDR1 and CDR2 are SGHRS and YFSETQ. The CDR3 spells CASSSGGSGRGSTGELFF. CDR3 DNA sequence: TGCGCCAGCAGCTCCGGGGGAAGCGGGAGAGGAAGCACCGGGGAGCTGTTTTTT.

This clonotype was recorded a few times. J is TRBJ2-5 and V is TRBV18; D gene unclear. Per germline, CDR1 KGHSH and CDR2 LQKENI. Trimming removed 0 bases at V and 2 bases at J, with 10 bases between. The CDR3 runs to 15 residues. The CDR3, as DNA: TGTGCCAGCTCACCACCTCAGGCCAGACAAGAGACCCAGTACTTC. It encodes CASSPPQARQETQYF. Drawing the rest from reference TRBV18 and TRBJ2-5, the complete variable domain is NAGVMQNPRHLVRRRGQEARLRCSPMKGHSHVYWYRQLPEEGLKFMVYLQKENIIDESGMPKERFSAEFPKEGPSILRIQQVVRGDSAAYFCASSPPQARQETQYFGPGTRLLVL.

The chain joins TRBV4-2 to TRBJ1-5, with TRBD1 as a possible D gene (6 bases). This CDR3 has 16 amino acids. Between the trimmed V and J ends, which lost 1 base and 4 bases, there was a span of 14 bases. Germline CDR1 LGHNA, CDR2 YNFKEQ. CDR3 DNA sequence: TGTGCCAGCAGCCAAGGTCCAGACAGGCAGAATCAGCCCCAGCATTTT. This translates into CASSQGPDRQNQPQHF.

Many counts were recorded for this clonotype. V gene TRBV7-2 combines with J gene TRBJ1-1; TRBD1 agrees at 7 bases. V shed 5 bases, J shed 2 bases, and the junction held 5 bases outside the gene matches. Germline assignment: CDR1 SGHTA and CDR2 FQGNSA. The CDR3 length is 14 residues. As DNA, the CDR3 is TGTGCCAGCAGCCCCCGACAGGGTAACACTGAAGCTTTCTTT. It encodes CASSPRQGNTEAFF.

The table lists this clonotype with a few counts. The genes are TRBV6-5 and TRBJ2-1; D gene uncertain. The germline V gene encodes CDR1 MNHEY and CDR2 SVGAGI. Trimming left V 6 bases short and J 8 bases short, with 17 bases between. The CDR3 loop spans 14 amino acids. CDR3 nucleotides: TGTGCCAGCAGCGGCGACACCTCGCTCGATGAGCAGTTCTTC. Amino acids: CASSGDTSLDEQFF.

The chain links TRBV20-1 to TRBJ2-1; 10 bases line up with TRBD2. The CDR3 loop spans 14 amino acids. Trimming took 5 bases from V and 6 from J; bases not matched to a gene: 7. CDR1 is DFQATT, CDR2 SNEGSKA, per germline (reference sequence). The CDR3 loop is CSASSGSLRNEQFF. In DNA form, the CDR3 reads TGCAGTGCTTCTAGCGGGAGTTTGCGCAATGAGCAGTTCTTC.

This chain joins TRBV18 and TRBJ2-3; D is ambiguous. Germline V gene sequence: CDR1 KGHSH, CDR2 LQKENI. There are 15 residues in the CDR3. Trimming left V 6 bases short and J 3 bases short, with 16 bases between. The CDR3 sequence: CASSTKNTGTDTQYF. The CDR3 DNA is TGTGCCAGCTCTACCAAAAACACCGGTACAGATACGCAGTATTTT.

The chain carries TRBV27 and TRBJ2-3; TRBD2 agrees at 11 bases. The germline V gene encodes CDR1 MNHEY and CDR2 SMNVEV (reference sequence). The trim removed 3 bases at V and 9 bases at J, leaving 8 bases unmatched. The CDR3 is 15 amino acids. The CDR3 DNA follows: TGTGCCAGCAGTTTCCCGGGACTAGCGGCTCGAACGCAGTATTTT. Translation: CASSFPGLAARTQYF.

The rearrangement links TRBV19 to TRBJ2-1; 7 bases are a match to TRBD2. The V segment lost 2 bases and the J segment 8 bases; nucleotides outside the gene matches: 6. This CDR3 region has 14 residues. Germline CDR1 and CDR2: LNHDA and SQIVND (reference sequence). The DNA for the CDR3 is TGTGCCAGTAGTATATCGGGAGGCGGCTATGAGCAGTTCTTC. Protein sequence: CASSISGGGYEQFF.

This chain connects TRBV4-3 to TRBJ1-1; a possible D gene is TRBD1 (5 bases). The CDR3 totals 15 residues. Trimming removed 3 bases from V and 1 base from J, with 12 bases in between. Germline V lookup: CDR1 LGHNA, CDR2 YSLEER. The chain's CDR3 is CASSQGPAANTEAFF. The CDR3 nucleotides are TGCGCCAGCAGCCAGGGACCGGCGGCGAACACTGAAGCTTTCTTT.